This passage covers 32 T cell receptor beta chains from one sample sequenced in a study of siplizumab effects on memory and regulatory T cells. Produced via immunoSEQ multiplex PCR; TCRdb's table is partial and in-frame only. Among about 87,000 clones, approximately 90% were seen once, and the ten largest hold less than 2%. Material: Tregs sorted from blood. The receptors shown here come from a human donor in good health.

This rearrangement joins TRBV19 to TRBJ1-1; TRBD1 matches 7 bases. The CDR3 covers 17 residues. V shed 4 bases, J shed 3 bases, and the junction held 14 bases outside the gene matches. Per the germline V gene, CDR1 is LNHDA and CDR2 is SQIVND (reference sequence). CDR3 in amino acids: CASSNFTTRQGYTEAFF. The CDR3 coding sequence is TGTGCCAGTAGTAACTTCACGACAAGACAGGGTTACACTGAAGCTTTCTTT.

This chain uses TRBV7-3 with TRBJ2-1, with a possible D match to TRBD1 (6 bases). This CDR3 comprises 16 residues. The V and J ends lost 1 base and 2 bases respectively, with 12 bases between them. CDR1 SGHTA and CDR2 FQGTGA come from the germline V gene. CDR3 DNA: TGTGCCAGCAGCTTAAGTGGGGGCCAGGCCTACAATGAGCAGTTCTTC. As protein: CASSLSGGQAYNEQFF.

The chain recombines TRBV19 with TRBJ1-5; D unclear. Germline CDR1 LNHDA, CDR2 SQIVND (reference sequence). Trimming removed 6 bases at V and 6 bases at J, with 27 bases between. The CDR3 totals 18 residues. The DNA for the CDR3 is TGTGCCAGTAGCAGAAGGGCAGGACCAGCCCTGTGGGGTCAGCCCCAGCATTTT. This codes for CASSRRAGPALWGQPQHF.

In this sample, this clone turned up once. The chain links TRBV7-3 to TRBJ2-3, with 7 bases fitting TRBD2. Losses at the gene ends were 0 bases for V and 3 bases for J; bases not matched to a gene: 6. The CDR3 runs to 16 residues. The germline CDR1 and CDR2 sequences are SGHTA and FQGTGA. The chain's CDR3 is CASSLTSGVGTDTQYF. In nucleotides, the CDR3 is TGTGCCAGCAGCTTAACCAGCGGGGTCGGGACAGATACGCAGTATTTT.

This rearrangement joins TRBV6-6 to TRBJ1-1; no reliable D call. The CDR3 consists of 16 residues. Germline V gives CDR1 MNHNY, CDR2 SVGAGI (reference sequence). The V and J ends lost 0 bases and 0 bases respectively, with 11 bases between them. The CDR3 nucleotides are TGTGCCAGCAGTTACTCAGGAGGAGTCATGAACACTGAAGCTTTCTTT. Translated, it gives CASSYSGGVMNTEAFF.

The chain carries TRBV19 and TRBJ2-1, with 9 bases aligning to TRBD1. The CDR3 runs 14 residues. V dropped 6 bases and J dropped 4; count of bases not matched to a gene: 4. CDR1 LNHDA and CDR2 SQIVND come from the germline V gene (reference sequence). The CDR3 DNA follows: TGTGCCAGTAGCTCGGGACAGGGTTACAATGAGCAGTTCTTC. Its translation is CASSSGQGYNEQFF. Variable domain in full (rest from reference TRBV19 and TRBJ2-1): DGGITQSPKYLFRKEGQNVTLSCEQNLNHDAMYWYRQDPGQGLRLIYYSQIVNDFQKGDIAEGYSVSREKKESFPLTVTSAQKNPTAFYLCASSSGQGYNEQFFGPGTRLTVL.

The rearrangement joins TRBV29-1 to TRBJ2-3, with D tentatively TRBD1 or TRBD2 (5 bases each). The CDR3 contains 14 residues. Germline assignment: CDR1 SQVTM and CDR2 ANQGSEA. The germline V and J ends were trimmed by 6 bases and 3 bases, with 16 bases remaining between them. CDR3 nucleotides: TGCAGCGTCAACCGGGACCGTAGGACAGATACGCAGTATTTT. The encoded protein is CSVNRDRRTDTQYF.

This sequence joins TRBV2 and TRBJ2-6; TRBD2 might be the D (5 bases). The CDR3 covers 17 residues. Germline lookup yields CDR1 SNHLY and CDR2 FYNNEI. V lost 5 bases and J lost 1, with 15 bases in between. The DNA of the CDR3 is TGTGCCAGCAGTCAAGAGGGCCTCAGGTCTGGGGCCAACGTCCTGACTTTC. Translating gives CASSQEGLRSGANVLTF.

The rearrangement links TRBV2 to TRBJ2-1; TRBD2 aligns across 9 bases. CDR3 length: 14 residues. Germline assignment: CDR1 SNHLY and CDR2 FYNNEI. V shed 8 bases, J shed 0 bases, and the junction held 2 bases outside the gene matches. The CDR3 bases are TGTGCCAGCCCGACTAGCGGCTCCTACAATGAGCAGTTCTTC. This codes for CASPTSGSYNEQFF.

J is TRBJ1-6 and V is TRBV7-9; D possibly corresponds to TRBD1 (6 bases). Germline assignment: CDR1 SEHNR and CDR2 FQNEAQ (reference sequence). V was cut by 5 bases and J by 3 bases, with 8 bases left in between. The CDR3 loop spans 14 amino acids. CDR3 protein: CASSRTDYNSPLHF. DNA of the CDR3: TGTGCCAGCAGCCGGACAGACTATAATTCACCCCTCCACTTT.

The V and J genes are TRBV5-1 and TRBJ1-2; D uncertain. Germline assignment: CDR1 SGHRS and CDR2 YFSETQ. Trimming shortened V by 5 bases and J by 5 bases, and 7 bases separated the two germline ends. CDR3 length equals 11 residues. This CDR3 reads CASSEGYGYTF. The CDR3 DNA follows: TGCGCCAGCAGTGAAGGGTATGGCTACACCTTC. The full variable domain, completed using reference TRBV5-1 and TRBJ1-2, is KAGVTQTPRYLIKTRGQQVTLSCSPISGHRSVSWYQQTPGQGLQFLFEYFSETQRNKGNFPGRFSGRQFSNSRSEMNVSTLELGDSALYLCASSEGYGYTFGSGTRLTVV.

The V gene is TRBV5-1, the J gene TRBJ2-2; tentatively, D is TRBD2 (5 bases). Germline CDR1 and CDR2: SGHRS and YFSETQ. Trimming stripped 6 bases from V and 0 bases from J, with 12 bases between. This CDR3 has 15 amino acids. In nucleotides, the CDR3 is TGCGCCAGCAAGACCGGGATCGCGAACACCGGGGAGCTGTTTTTT. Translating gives CASKTGIANTGELFF.

The CDR3 protein is CASSVDGSYEQYF. DNA for the CDR3: TGTGCCAGCAGCGTCGATGGGAGTTACGAGCAGTACTTC. The chain joins TRBV6-1 to TRBJ2-5; a possible D gene is TRBD2 (5 bases). The J call is in doubt because the DNA end fits TRBJ2-7 better. The CDR3 is made up of 13 amino acids. Germline V CDR1 and CDR2: MNHNS, SASEGT.

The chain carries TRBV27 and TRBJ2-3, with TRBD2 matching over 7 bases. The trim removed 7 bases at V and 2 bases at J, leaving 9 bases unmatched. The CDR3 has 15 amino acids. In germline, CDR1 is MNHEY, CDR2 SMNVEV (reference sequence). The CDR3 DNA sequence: TGTGCCAGCAACCCCCCGGGACTATACACAGATACGCAGTATTTT. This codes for CASNPPGLYTDTQYF.

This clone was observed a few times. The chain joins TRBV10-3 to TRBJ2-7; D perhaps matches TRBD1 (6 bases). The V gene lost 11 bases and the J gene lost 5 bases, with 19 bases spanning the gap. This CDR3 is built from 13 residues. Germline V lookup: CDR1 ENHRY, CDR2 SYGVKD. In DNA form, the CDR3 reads TGTGCCTCAATTGGGACACAGGGTAACGAGCAGTACTTC. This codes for CASIGTQGNEQYF.

CDR3: CASRRSGGPTDTQYF. The CDR3 DNA follows: TGTGCCAGCAGACGGAGCGGGGGGCCCACAGATACGCAGTATTTT. The V and J genes are TRBV7-2 and TRBJ2-3, with 9 positions matching TRBD2. CDR1 is SGHTA, CDR2 FQGNSA, per germline. Trimming at V came to 6 bases and at J to 2 bases, leaving 6 bases not matched to a gene. There are 15 residues in the CDR3. Complete variable domain (other parts from reference TRBV7-2 and TRBJ2-3): GAGVSQSPSNKVTEKGKDVELRCDPISGHTALYWYRQSLGQGLEFLIYFQGNSAPDKSGLPSDRFSAERTGGSVSTLTIQRTQQEDSAVYLCASRRSGGPTDTQYFGPGTRLTVL.

In DNA form, the CDR3 reads TGTGCCAGTAGTATAGGGAGCAGGGCCCCCACAGAGACCCAGTACTTC. It translates to CASSIGSRAPTETQYF. The rearrangement links TRBV19 to TRBJ2-5, with D possibly TRBD1 on 5 matching bases. The V end was cut by 1 base, the J end by 4 bases, with 16 bases between. This CDR3 comprises 16 residues. Germline V lookup: CDR1 LNHDA, CDR2 SQIVND (reference sequence).

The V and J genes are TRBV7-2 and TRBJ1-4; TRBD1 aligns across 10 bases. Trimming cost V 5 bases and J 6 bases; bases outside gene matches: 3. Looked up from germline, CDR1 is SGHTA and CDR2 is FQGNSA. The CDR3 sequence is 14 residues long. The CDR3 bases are TGTGCCAGCAGCCCGGGACAGGGGTATGAAAAACTGTTTTTT. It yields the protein CASSPGQGYEKLFF.

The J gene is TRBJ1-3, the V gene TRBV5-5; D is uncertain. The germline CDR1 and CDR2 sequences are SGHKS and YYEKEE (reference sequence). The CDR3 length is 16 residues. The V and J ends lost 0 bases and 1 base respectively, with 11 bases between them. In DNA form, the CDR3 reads TGTGCCAGCAGCTTGGATACTTGGGTATCTGGAAACACCATATATTTT. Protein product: CASSLDTWVSGNTIYF.

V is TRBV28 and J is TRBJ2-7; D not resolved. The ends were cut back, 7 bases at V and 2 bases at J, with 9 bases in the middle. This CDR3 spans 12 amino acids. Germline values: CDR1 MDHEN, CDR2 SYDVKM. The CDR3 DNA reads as TGTGCCAGCACGGCCAGTCCCTACGAGCAGTACTTC. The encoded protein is CASTASPYEQYF. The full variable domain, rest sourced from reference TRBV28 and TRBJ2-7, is DVKVTQSSRYLVKRTGEKVFLECVQDMDHENMFWYRQDPGLGLRLIYFSYDVKMKEKGDIPEGYSVSREKKERFSLILESASTNQTSMYLCASTASPYEQYFGPGTRLTVT.

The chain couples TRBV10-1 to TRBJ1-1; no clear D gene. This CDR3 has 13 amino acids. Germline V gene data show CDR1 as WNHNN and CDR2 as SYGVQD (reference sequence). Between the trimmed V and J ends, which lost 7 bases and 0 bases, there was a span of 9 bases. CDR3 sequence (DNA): TGCGCCAGCACGAGGGCACTGAACACTGAAGCTTTCTTT. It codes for CASTRALNTEAFF.

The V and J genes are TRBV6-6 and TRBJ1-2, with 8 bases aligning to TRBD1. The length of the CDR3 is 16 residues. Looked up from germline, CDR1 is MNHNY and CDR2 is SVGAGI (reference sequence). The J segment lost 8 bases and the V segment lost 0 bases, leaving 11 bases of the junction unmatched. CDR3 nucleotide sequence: TGTGCCAGCAGTTACTCGATCGGGACAGGCACCTGGGGCTACACCTTC. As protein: CASSYSIGTGTWGYTF.

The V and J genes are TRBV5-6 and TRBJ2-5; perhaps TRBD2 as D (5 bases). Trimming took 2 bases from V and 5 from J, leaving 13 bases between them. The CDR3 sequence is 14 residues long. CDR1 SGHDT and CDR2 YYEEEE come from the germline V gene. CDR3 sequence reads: CASSFKGLAETQYF. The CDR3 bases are TGTGCCAGCAGCTTTAAGGGCCTAGCCGAGACCCAGTACTTC.

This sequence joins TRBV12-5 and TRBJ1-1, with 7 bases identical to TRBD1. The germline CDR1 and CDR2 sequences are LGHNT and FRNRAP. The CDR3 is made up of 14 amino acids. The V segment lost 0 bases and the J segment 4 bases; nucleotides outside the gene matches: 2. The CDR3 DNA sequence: TGTGCTAGTGGTTTGGTACAGGGGCGCACTGAAGCTTTCTTT. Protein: CASGLVQGRTEAFF.

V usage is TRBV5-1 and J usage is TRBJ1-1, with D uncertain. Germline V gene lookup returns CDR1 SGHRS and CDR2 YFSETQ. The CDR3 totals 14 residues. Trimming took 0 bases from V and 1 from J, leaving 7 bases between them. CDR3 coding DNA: TGCGCCAGCAGCTTGGCTTTAGGGAACACTGAAGCTTTCTTT. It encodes CASSLALGNTEAFF.

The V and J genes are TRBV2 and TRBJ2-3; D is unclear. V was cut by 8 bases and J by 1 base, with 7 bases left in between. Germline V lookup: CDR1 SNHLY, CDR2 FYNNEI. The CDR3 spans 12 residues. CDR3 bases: TGTGCCAGCGGGTCGGGCACAGATACGCAGTATTTT. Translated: CASGSGTDTQYF.

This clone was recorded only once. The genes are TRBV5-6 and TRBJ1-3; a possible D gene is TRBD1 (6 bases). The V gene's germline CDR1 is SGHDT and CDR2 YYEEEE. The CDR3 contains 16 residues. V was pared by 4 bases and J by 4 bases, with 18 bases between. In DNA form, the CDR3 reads TGTGCCAGCAGCCCTACAGGGCCGAGATCCGGAAACACCATATATTTT. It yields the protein CASSPTGPRSGNTIYF. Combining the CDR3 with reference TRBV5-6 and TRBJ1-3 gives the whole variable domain DAGVTQSPTHLIKTRGQQVTLRCSPKSGHDTVSWYQQALGQGPQFIFQYYEEEERQRGNFPDRFSGHQFPNYSSELNVNALLLGDSALYLCASSPTGPRSGNTIYFGEGSWLTVV.

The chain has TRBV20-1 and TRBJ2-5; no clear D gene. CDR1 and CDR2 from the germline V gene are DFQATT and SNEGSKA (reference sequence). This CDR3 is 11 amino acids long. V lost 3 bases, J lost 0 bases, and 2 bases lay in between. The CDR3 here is CSASHQETQYF. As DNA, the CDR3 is TGCAGTGCTAGTCACCAAGAGACCCAGTACTTC.

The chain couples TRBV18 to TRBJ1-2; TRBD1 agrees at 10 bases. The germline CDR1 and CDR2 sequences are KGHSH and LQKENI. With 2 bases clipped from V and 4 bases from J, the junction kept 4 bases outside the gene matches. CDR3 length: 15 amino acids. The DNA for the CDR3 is TGTGCCAGCTCACCATTGGGACAGGGGACCTATGGCTACACCTTC. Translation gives CASSPLGQGTYGYTF. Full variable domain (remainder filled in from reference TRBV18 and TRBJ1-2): NAGVMQNPRHLVRRRGQEARLRCSPMKGHSHVYWYRQLPEEGLKFMVYLQKENIIDESGMPKERFSAEFPKEGPSILRIQQVVRGDSAAYFCASSPLGQGTYGYTFGSGTRLTVV.

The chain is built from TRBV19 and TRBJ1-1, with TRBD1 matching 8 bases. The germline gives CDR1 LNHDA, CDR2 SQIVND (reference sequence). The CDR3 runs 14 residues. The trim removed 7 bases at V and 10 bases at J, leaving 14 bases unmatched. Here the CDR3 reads CASTRVRGPYGAFF. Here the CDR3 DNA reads TGTGCCAGTACCCGCGTCAGGGGGCCGTACGGAGCTTTCTTT.

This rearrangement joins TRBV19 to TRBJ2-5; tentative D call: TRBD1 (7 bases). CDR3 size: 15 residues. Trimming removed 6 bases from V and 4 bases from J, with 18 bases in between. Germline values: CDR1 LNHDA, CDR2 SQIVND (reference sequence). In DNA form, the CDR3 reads TGTGCCAGTAGCCCAGGGGGGCGGGGATCAGAGACCCAGTACTTC. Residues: CASSPGGRGSETQYF.

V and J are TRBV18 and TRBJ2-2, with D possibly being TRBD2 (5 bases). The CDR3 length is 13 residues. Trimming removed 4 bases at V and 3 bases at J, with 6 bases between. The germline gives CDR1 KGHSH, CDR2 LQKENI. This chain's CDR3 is CASSREYTGELFF. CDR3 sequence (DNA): TGTGCCAGCTCACGGGAGTACACCGGGGAGCTGTTTTTT.